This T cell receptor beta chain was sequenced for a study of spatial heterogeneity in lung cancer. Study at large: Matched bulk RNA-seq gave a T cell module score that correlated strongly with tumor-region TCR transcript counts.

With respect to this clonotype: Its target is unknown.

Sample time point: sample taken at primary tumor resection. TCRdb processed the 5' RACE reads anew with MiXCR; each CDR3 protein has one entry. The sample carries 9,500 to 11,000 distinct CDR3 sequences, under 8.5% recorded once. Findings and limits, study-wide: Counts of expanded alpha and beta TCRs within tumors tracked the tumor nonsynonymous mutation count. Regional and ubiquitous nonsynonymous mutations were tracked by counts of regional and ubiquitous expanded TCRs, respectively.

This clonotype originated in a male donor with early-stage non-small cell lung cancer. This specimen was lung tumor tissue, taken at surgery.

CDR3 protein: CATSDGRTDTQYF. For the CDR3, the DNA is TGTGCCACCAGCGACGGGAGAACAGATACGCAGTATTTT. The chain carries TRBV15 and TRBJ2-3; a weak D match, TRBD2 (6 bases). The CDR3 sequence is 13 residues long. CDR1 is LNHNV and CDR2 is YYDKDF in the germline V gene (reference sequence). The V and J ends lost 5 bases and 3 bases respectively, with 9 bases between them.